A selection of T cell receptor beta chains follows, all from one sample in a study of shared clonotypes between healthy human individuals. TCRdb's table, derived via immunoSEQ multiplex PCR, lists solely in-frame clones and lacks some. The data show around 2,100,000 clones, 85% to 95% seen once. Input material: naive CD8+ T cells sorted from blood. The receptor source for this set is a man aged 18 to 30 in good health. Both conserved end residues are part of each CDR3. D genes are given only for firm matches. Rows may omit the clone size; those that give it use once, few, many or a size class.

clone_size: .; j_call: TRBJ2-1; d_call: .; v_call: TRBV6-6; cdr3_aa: CASSWDWGEPYNEQFF; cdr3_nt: TGTGCCAGCAGTTGGGATTGGGGGGAGCCCTACAATGAGCAGTTCTTC
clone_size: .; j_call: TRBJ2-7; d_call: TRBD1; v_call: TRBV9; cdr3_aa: CASSHNRDSPLYEQYF; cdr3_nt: TGTGCCAGCAGCCATAACCGGGACAGCCCTCTCTACGAGCAGTACTTC
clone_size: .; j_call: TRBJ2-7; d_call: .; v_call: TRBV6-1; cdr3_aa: CASSEVGGYEQYF; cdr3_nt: TGTGCCAGCAGTGAAGTCGGAGGGTACGAGCAGTACTTC
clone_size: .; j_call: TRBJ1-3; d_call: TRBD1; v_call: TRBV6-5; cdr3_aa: CASTPTGVGNTIYF; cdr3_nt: TGTGCCAGCACCCCAACAGGGGTTGGAAACACCATATATTTT
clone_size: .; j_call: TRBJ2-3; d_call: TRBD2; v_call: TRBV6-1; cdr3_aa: CASSVTRQGGDTQYF; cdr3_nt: TGTGCCAGCAGTGTTACGAGGCAGGGAGGGGATACGCAGTATTTT
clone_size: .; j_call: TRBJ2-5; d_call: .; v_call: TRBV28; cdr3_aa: CASSSGSEETQYF; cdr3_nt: TGTGCCAGCAGTTCCGGGAGTGAAGAGACCCAGTACTTC
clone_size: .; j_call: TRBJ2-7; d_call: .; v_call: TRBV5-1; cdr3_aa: CASSFSSDEQYF; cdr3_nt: TGCGCCAGCAGCTTTTCTAGCGACGAGCAGTACTTC
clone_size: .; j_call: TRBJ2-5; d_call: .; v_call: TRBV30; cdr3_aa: CAWSVLGGLETQYF; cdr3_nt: TGTGCCTGGAGTGTACTAGGAGGGCTAGAGACCCAGTACTTC
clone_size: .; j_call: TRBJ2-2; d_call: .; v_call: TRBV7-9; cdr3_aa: CASSPLVGTGELFF; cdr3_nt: TGTGCCAGCAGCCCGCTCGTGGGCACCGGGGAGCTGTTTTTT
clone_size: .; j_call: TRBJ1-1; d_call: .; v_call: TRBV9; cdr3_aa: CASSRGGATEAFF; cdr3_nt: TGTGCCAGCAGCCGTGGAGGGGCCACTGAAGCTTTCTTT
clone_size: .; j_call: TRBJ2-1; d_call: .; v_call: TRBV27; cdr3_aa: CASSLGLLDEQFF; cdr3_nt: TGTGCCAGCAGCCTAGGACTCCTCGATGAGCAGTTCTTC
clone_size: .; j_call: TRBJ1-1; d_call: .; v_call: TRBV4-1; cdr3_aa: CASSLQTAAFF; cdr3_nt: TGCGCCAGCAGCCTACAAACCGCAGCTTTCTTT
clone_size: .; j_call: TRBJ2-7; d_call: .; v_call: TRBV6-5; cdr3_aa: CASSGIRDEQYF; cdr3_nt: TGTGCCAGCAGTGGAATCCGAGACGAGCAGTACTTC
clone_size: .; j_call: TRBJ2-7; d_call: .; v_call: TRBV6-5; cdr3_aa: CASSYSGPFYEQYF; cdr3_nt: TGTGCCAGCAGTTACTCGGGACCATTCTACGAGCAGTACTTC
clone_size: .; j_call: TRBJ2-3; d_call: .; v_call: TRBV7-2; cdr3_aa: CASRLAVGTDTQYF; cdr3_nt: TGTGCCAGCAGGTTAGCGGTTGGCACAGATACGCAGTATTTT
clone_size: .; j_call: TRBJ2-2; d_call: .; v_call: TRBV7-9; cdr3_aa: CASSFRGTGFGAGELFF; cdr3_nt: TGTGCCAGCAGCTTTAGAGGAACAGGGTTTGGTGCCGGGGAGCTGTTTTTT
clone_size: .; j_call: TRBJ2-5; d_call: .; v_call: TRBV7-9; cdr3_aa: CASSLDLETQYF; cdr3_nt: TGTGCCAGCAGCTTGGATTTGGAGACCCAGTACTTC
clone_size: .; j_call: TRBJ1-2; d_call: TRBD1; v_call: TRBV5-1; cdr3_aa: CASSKRDRAFITF; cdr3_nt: TGCGCCAGCAGTAAACGGGACAGGGCATTTATCACCTTC
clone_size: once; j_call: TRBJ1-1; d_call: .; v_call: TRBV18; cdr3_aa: CASSPGPGPMNTEAFF; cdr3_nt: TGTGCCAGCTCACCCGGACCAGGCCCCATGAACACTGAAGCTTTCTTT
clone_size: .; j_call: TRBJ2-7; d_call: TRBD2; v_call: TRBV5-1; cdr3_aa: CASSLAGGSSYEQYF; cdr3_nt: TGCGCCAGCAGCTTGGCGGGGGGAAGCTCCTACGAGCAGTACTTC
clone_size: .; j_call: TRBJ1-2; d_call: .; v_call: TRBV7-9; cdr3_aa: CASNPSLAGANYGYTF; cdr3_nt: TGTGCCAGCAACCCAAGCCTGGCAGGCGCTAACTATGGCTACACCTTC
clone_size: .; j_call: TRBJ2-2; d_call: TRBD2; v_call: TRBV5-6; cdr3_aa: CASSLGLAGSTGELFF; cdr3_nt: TGTGCCAGCAGCTTAGGACTAGCGGGATCCACCGGGGAGCTGTTTTTT
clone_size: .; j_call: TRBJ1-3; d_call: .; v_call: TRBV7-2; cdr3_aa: CALRSGNTIYF; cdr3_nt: TGTGCCCTGCGGAGTGGAAACACCATATATTTT
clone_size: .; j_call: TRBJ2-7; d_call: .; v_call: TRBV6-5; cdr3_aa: CASSYSGTPGDEQYF; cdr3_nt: TGTGCCAGCAGTTATTCCGGGACTCCAGGGGACGAGCAGTACTTC
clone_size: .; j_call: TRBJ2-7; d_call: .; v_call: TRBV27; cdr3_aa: CASSLSGSYEQYF; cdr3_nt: TGTGCCAGCAGTTTATCCGGGTCCTACGAGCAGTACTTC
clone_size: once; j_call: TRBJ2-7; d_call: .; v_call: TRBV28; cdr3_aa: CASRTDDEQYF; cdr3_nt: TGTGCCAGCAGGACGGACGACGAGCAGTACTTC
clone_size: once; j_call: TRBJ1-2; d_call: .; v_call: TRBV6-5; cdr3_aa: CASKNGGDGYTF; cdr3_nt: TGTGCCAGCAAAAACGGGGGCGACGGCTACACCTTC
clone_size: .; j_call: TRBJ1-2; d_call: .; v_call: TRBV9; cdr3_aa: CASSGLRDGYTF; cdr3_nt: TGTGCCAGCAGCGGTCTGAGGGATGGCTACACCTTC
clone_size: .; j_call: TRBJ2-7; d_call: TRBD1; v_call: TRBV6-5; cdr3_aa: CASSFRDSFYEQYF; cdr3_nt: TGTGCCAGCAGTTTCCGGGACAGCTTCTACGAGCAGTACTTC
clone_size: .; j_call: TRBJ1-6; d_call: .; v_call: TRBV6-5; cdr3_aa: CASSYQELSPLHF; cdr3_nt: TGTGCCAGCAGTTACCAGGAATTGTCACCCCTCCACTTT
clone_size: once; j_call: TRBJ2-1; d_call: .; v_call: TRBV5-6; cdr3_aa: CASSSMTGGSYNEQFF; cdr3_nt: TGTGCCAGCAGCTCCATGACCGGCGGCTCCTACAATGAGCAGTTCTTC
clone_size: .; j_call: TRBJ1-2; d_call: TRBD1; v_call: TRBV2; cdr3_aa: CASSEGTGTNYGYTF; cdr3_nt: TGTGCCAGCAGTGAAGGGACAGGCACTAACTATGGCTACACCTTC
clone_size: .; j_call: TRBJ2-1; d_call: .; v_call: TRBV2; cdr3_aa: CASSGSFHEQFF; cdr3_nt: TGTGCCAGCAGTGGGAGTTTCCATGAGCAGTTCTTC
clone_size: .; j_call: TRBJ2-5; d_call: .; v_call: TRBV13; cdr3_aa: CASSSEVDGSPLSETQYF; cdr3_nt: TGTGCCAGCAGCTCCGAGGTAGACGGATCGCCCTTGTCCGAGACCCAGTACTTC
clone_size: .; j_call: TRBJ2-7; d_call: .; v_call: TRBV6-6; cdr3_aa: CASSPGVYEQYF; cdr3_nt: TGTGCCAGCAGTCCAGGAGTCTACGAGCAGTACTTC
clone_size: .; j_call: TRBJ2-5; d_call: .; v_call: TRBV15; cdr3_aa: CATSRGQDQETQYF; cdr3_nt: TGTGCCACCAGCAGAGGACAGGACCAAGAGACCCAGTACTTC
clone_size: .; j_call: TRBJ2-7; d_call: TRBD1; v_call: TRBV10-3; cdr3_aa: CAISEPRQGPGSRGEQYF; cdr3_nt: TGTGCCATCAGTGAGCCCCGACAGGGCCCGGGGAGCAGGGGCGAGCAGTACTTC
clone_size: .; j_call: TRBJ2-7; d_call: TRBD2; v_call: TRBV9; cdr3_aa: CASSVGGLAGSYEQYF; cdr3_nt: TGTGCCAGCAGCGTGGGAGGACTAGCGGGATCCTACGAGCAGTACTTC
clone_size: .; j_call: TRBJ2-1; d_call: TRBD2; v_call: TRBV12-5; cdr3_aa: CASGRGELAGLYNEQFF; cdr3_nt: TGTGCTAGTGGTCGGGGGGAGTTAGCGGGATTGTACAATGAGCAGTTCTTC
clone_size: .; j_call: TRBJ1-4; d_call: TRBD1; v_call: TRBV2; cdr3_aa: CASSDWPGQPDSEKLFF; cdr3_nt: TGTGCCAGCAGTGATTGGCCGGGACAGCCAGATTCTGAAAAACTGTTTTTT
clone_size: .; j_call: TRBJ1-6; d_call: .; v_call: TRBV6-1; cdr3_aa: CASSEAGSGSSQSFYNSPLHF; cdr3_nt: TGTGCCAGCAGTGAAGCGGGGTCGGGCAGTTCCCAATCTTTCTATAATTCACCCCTCCACTTT
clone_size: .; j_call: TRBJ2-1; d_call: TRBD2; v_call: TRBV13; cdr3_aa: CASSQNPTSGGLPSYNEQFF; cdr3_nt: TGTGCCAGCAGCCAAAACCCGACTAGCGGGGGCCTTCCATCCTACAATGAGCAGTTCTTC
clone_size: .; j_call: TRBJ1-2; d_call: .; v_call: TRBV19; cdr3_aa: CASSRQVPFYGYTF; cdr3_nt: TGTGCCAGTAGCCGACAGGTCCCATTCTATGGCTACACCTTC
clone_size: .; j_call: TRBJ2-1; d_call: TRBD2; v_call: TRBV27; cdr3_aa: CASSTGLAAEQFF; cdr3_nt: TGTGCCAGCAGTACGGGACTAGCGGCCGAGCAGTTCTTC
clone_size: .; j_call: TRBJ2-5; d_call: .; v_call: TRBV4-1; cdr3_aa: CASSQDFGGSETQYF; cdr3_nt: TGCGCCAGCAGCCAAGATTTCGGGGGCTCGGAGACCCAGTACTTC
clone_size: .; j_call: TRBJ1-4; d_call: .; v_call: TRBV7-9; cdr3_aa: CASSGPGPDNEKLFF; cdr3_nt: TGTGCCAGCAGCGGTCCGGGACCTGATAATGAAAAACTGTTTTTT
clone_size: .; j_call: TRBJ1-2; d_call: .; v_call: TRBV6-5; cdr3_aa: CASSYGEGIVHGYTF; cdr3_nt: TGTGCCAGCAGTTACGGGGAGGGAATTGTTCATGGCTACACCTTC
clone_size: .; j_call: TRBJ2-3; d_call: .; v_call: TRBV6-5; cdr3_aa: CASHSSFTDTQYF; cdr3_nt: TGTGCCAGCCACTCCTCGTTCACAGATACGCAGTATTTT